This entry concerns a single TCR beta chain. Its antigen target is currently unknown. Only one base separates this from a far larger clonotype, so it likely reflects a read error. Library creation used multiplex PCR. The reads were generated on an Illumina HiSeq 4000. To build TCR beta libraries, CDR3 regions were amplified by Arm-PCR using iRepertoire HTBI primers. Gel purification was performed on PCR products prior to sequencing. The authors' analysis ran thus. Gene usage analysis of CDR3 amino acid clonotypes used the 62 TRBV and more than 13 TRBJ segments found across samples. COPE and FqMerger were used to merge filtered high-quality paired reads into contigs. Contigs were aligned with BLAST to IMGT TRBV, TRBD and TRBJ reference genes, and CDR3 was defined per IMGT. Any clonotype with a frequency above 0.1% was classified as a highly expanded clone. Shannon entropy was used to measure repertoire diversity, and the Gini coefficient was used to measure V-J evenness. A clonotype was considered public if more than one individual shared it. TCRdb applied fastp at Q25 and MiXCR to the public reads, then kept only in-frame beta chains. Rows with a matching CDR3 protein are joined into one entry that keeps the most common DNA and genes. None of the V and J calls come from the authors' own analysis; TCRdb made them. The sample table contains roughly 220,000 distinct CDR3 sequences; only one count was recorded for about a sixth of them. The top ten constitute more than 20% of the sample.

The data derive from a study of regulatory T cells in long-lasting Graves disease (dated by TCRdb to about 2021). For the wider study: Antithyroid drugs had been taken for less than 3 months by newly diagnosed Graves' disease patients. Persistent Graves' disease patients were compared with newly diagnosed Graves' disease patients by peripheral blood TCR sequencing and RNA sequencing. The study took place in China and was registered as a clinical trial. A total of 33 samples were covered by TCR sequencing, comprising around 13 persistent and 20 or so newly diagnosed Graves' disease patients.

The meaning of the sample's time point label: newly diagnosed GD, antithyroid drugs for less than 3 months. RNA was extracted from PBMCs in TRIzol for both TCR sequencing and RNA sequencing. The diagnosis of Graves' disease followed American Thyroid Association guidelines. The patients came from an endocrinology department in Xi'an, China. Each patient gave about 10 milliliters of peripheral blood, collected in an EDTA anticoagulant tube. Ficoll Paque Plus density gradient separation was used to isolate PBMCs, and no further T cell sorting was done. An Agilent 2100 Bioanalyzer and agarose gel were used to check RNA quality, while a NanoDrop 2000 measured RNA concentration. Summary of the overall study and its limitations: Only peripheral blood was studied, because thyroid tissue, the primary lesion, was inaccessible. The small sample size was acknowledged by the authors as a limitation that may reduce accuracy. More public clonotypes were shared among persistent patients (2,741) than among newly diagnosed patients (966). TRBV28, TRBJ1-2 and TRBJ2-5 were preferentially used in persistent disease, while TRBV20-1 and TRBJ2-1 were favored in newly diagnosed disease. Lower TCR Shannon entropy and fewer highly expanded clones were observed in persistent Graves' disease patients than in newly diagnosed patients, which suggested clonal expansion. Only the TCR beta chain was sequenced and analyzed.

The germline V gene (reference sequence) provides CDR1 LGHDT and CDR2 YNNKEL. Inclusive of the bounding cysteine and phenylalanine, the CDR3 is 15 residues long. Only the CDR3 DNA is retained, 45 bases long and in frame from the first base. V ends up 4 bases short and J 0 bases short, with an unmatched junction base count of 1. The V gene is TRBV3-1 and the J gene is TRBJ2-3; 10 junctional bases match TRBD2. The starting material was peripheral blood mononuclear cells (PBMCs), obtained at new diagnosis, from a patient treated with antithyroid drugs. This receptor was obtained from a female donor with Graves disease. The CDR3 reads CASSPSGRSTDTQYF. The DNA sequence is as follows: TGTGCCAGCAGCCCTAGCGGGAGAAGCACAGATACGCAGTATTTT.